A selection of T cell receptor beta chains follows, all from one sample in a study of OX40 agonist ivuxolimab in advanced cancers. Libraries were prepared by immunoSEQ multiplex PCR; TCRdb keeps only in-frame clonotypes and omits some of them. The sample comprises around 110,000 clones, 80% to 95% of which are singletons, and over 0.15% rests with the top ten. Sequencing used CD4+ or CD8+ T cells sorted from blood, obtained in a trial of the OX40 agonist ivuxolimab. The receptor source for this set is an adult with an advanced solid tumor such as melanoma, head and neck, liver or kidney cancer. The CDR3 runs from the conserved cysteine through the conserved F or W. The order of the fields is D gene, clone size, J gene, V gene, CDR3 protein, CDR3 DNA. D genes are given only for firm matches. Not every row has a clone size; where given, it reads once, few, many or a size class.

NA	NA	TRBJ2-1	TRBV5-4	CASSLAGELAYNEQFF	TGTGCCAGCAGCCTTGCCGGGGAACTTGCCTACAATGAGCAGTTCTTC
NA	NA	TRBJ2-6	TRBV2	CASRRTDSGANVLTF	TGTGCCAGCAGACGGACAGACTCTGGGGCCAACGTCCTGACTTTC
NA	NA	TRBJ1-2	TRBV21-1	CASSTDRYPYGYTF	TGTGCCAGCAGCACAGACAGATATCCCTATGGCTACACCTTC
NA	NA	TRBJ2-7	TRBV28	CASSATRYEQYF	TGTGCCAGCAGTGCCACTAGGTACGAGCAGTACTTC
TRBD2	NA	TRBJ2-3	TRBV7-2	CASSPSGRGPPGRDTQYF	TGTGCCAGCAGCCCTAGCGGGAGAGGGCCCCCCGGCAGGGATACGCAGTATTTT
TRBD1	NA	TRBJ2-7	TRBV19	CASSTRQGEQYF	TGTGCCAGTAGTACGCGACAGGGGGAGCAGTACTTC
NA	NA	TRBJ2-2	TRBV7-8	CASSSHGVFPGELFF	TGTGCCAGCAGCTCCCACGGTGTGTTTCCCGGGGAGCTGTTTTTT
TRBD1	NA	TRBJ1-6	TRBV9	CASSGDRVDNSPLHF	TGTGCCAGCAGCGGTGACAGGGTGGATAATTCACCCCTCCACTTT
NA	NA	TRBJ1-2	TRBV7-9	CASSFAAPYTF	TGTGCCAGCAGCTTCGCCGCCCCTTACACCTTC
NA	NA	TRBJ1-2	TRBV28	CASSTMGGYGYTF	TGTGCCAGCAGTACGATGGGGGGTTATGGCTACACCTTC
NA	NA	TRBJ2-7	TRBV5-1	CASSLAYGQNYEQYF	TGCGCCAGCAGCTTGGCCTATGGACAGAATTACGAGCAGTACTTC
NA	NA	TRBJ1-2	TRBV28	CASRSQGKINYGYTF	TGTGCCAGCAGGTCACAGGGAAAAATCAACTATGGCTACACCTTC
TRBD2	NA	TRBJ2-3	TRBV2	CASSHRSSGGATDTQYF	TGTGCCAGCAGTCACCGTTCGAGCGGGGGGGCCACAGATACGCAGTATTTT
NA	NA	TRBJ1-2	TRBV27	CASSLFLGQSYGYTF	TGTGCCAGCAGTTTATTTTTGGGGCAGAGCTATGGCTACACCTTC
NA	NA	TRBJ2-1	TRBV6-5	CASSRVGDEQFF	TGTGCCAGCAGTCGGGTGGGAGATGAGCAGTTCTTC
NA	NA	TRBJ2-2	TRBV18	CASSPAQRELTGELFF	TGTGCCAGCTCACCGGCGCAACGGGAGCTGACCGGGGAGCTGTTTTTT
NA	few	TRBJ2-2	TRBV27	CASSLRGTGELFF	TGTGCCAGCAGTTTAAGGGGCACCGGGGAGCTGTTTTTT
NA	NA	TRBJ2-1	TRBV5-1	CASSAQVREQFF	TGCGCCAGCAGCGCGCAGGTCAGGGAGCAGTTCTTC
NA	once	TRBJ2-6	TRBV5-4	CASSFRVSGANVLTF	TGTGCCAGCAGCTTCAGGGTGTCGGGGGCCAACGTCCTGACTTTC
TRBD2	NA	TRBJ2-7	TRBV18	CASSPGLAPSEQYF	TGTGCCAGCTCACCCGGACTAGCCCCCTCCGAGCAGTACTTC
NA	NA	TRBJ1-4	TRBV9	CASSVGSTNEKLFF	TGTGCCAGCAGCGTAGGGTCGACTAATGAAAAACTGTTTTTT
NA	NA	TRBJ1-2	TRBV4-1	CASTSPGRPTSYGYTF	TGCGCCAGCACCTCACCGGGACGCCCAACCAGTTATGGCTACACCTTC
NA	NA	TRBJ2-3	TRBV14	CASSQDWSGASTDTQYF	TGTGCCAGCAGCCAAGATTGGTCGGGGGCTAGCACAGATACGCAGTATTTT
NA	NA	TRBJ1-1	TRBV5-1	CASSLGGSSTEAFF	TGCGCCAGCAGCTTGGGGGGGTCTTCCACTGAAGCTTTCTTT
TRBD1	NA	TRBJ1-4	TRBV5-1	CASSAGTGPTNEKLFF	TGCGCCAGCAGCGCAGGGACAGGACCAACTAATGAAAAACTGTTTTTT
NA	NA	TRBJ1-6	TRBV7-9	CASSLDLGGSPLHF	TGTGCCAGCAGCTTAGATCTCGGGGGTTCACCCCTCCACTTT
TRBD2	NA	TRBJ2-2	TRBV11-3	CASSLSGSVGELFF	TGTGCCAGCAGCTTAAGCGGGAGTGTCGGGGAGCTGTTTTTT